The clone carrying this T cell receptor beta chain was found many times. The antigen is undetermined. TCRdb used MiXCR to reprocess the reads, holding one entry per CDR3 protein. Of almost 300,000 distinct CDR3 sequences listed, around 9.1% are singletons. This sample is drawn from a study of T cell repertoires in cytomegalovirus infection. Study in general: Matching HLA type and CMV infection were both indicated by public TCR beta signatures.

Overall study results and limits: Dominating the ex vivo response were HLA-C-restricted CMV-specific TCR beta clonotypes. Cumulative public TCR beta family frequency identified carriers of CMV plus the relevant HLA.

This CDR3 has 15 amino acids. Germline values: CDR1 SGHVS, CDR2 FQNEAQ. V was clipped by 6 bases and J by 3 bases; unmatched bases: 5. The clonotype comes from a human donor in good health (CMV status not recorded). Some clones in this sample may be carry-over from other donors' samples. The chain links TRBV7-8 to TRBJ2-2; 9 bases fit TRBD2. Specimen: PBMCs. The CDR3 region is CASRAGGQYTGELFF. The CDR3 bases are TGTGCCAGCAGGGCGGGGGGGCAGTACACCGGGGAGCTGTTTTTT. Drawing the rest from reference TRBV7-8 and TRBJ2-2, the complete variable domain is GAGVSQSPRYKVAKRGQDVALRCDPISGHVSLFWYQQALGQGPEFLTYFQNEAQLDKSGLPSDRFFAERPEGSVSTLKIQRTQQEDSAVYLCASRAGGQYTGELFFGEGSRLTVL.